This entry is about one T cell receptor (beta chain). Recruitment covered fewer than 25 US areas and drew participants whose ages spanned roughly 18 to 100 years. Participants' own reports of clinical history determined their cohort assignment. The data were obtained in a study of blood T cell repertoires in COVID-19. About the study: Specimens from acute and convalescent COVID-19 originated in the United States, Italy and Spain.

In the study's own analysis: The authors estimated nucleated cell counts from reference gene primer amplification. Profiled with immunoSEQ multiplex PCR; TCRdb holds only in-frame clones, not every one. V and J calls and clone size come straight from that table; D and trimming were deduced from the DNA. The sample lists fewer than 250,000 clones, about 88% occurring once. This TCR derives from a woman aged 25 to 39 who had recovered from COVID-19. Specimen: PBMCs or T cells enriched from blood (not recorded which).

This CDR3 reads CASSLERRSTDTQYF. CDR3 in DNA: TGTGCCAGCAGCTTAGAGCGGAGGAGCACAGATACGCAGTATTTT. The chain links TRBV11-1 to TRBJ2-3, with D maybe TRBD2 (5 bases). V was pared by 1 base and J by 0 bases, with 8 bases between. This CDR3 has 15 residues. The germline V gene encodes CDR1 SGHAT and CDR2 FQDESV (reference sequence).